The present T cell receptor (beta chain) was sequenced within a study of T cell responses to AZD1222 COVID-19 vaccine. Broader study findings: Clonal diversity may have been underestimated in mostly white British donors. Scientists sampled the repertoires only once the peak T cell response had passed.

Assay: immunoSEQ multiplex PCR; the TCRdb copy retains only in-frame clones and omits some. The data show some 96,000 clones, around 87% seen once. V gave up 8 bases and J gave up 5 bases, with 15 bases separating them. Germline CDR1 is LNHNV and CDR2 is YYDKDF (reference sequence). This CDR3 has 13 amino acids. About this clone itself: Its antigen remains unknown.

This chain joins TRBV15 and TRBJ1-2; a weak D match, TRBD1 (5 bases). This sample comprised peripheral blood, obtained on day 0 of MenACWY control vaccination. The TCR was taken from an adult in good health. The CDR3, as DNA: TGTGCCACCCGGGGGGTGTTCGGGTATGGCTACACCTTC. This codes for CATRGVFGYGYTF.